This entry concerns a single TCR beta chain. What it binds is not known. This entry is derived from a study of early T cells in non-severe SARS-CoV-2 infection. About the study: Unsorted whole-blood RNA was sequenced in bulk, leaving chains unpaired. Study observations and caveats: Missing private and CD4 specificities, VDJdb matching favored anti-spike CD8 responses.

Individual cDNA molecules carried attached unique molecular identifiers. TCRdb re-derived calls from the 5' RACE reads in MiXCR, one entry per CDR3 protein. The sample contains about 90,000 distinct CDR3 sequences, around 14% of which appear only once. Germline V lookup: CDR1 LGHDT, CDR2 YNNKEL (reference sequence). The CDR3 loop spans 16 amino acids. The V end lost 1 base, the J end lost 4 bases, and 16 bases lay between the germline ends. V gene TRBV3-1 combines with J gene TRBJ2-5; D is perhaps TRBD2 (6 bases). The TCR sequence derives from an adult who was a healthcare worker with PCR-confirmed SARS-CoV-2 infection or an uninfected control (not recorded which). Sequences were obtained from whole blood. CDR3 amino acids: CASSQGPGETTETQYF. The DNA for the CDR3 is TGTGCCAGCAGCCAAGGGCCGGGAGAGACGACAGAGACCCAGTACTTC.